These 17 T cell receptor beta chains share one sample of origin, sequenced in a study of CD8+CD57+ T cells in acquired aplastic anemia. The use of genomic DNA as template underpinned the TCR beta VDJ and CDR3 profiling. A single record per CDR3 protein comes from TCRdb applying MiXCR to the reads. The table lists under 200,000 distinct CDR3 sequences, under 55% of them singletons. The patients chosen for sequencing had shown expansion of CD8+CD57+ cells (detected by flow cytometry). The sequenced material came from sorted CD4+, CD8+, or CD8+CD57+ T cells (not recorded which) from PBMCs. These receptors came from a human donor with aplastic anemia.

The rearrangement uses TRBV11-2 and TRBJ2-3; D not resolved. This CDR3 region has 15 residues. CDR1 SGHAT and CDR2 FQNNGV come from the germline V gene. V was pared by 6 bases and J by 0 bases, with 13 bases between. CDR3 in amino acids: CASSYVDSSTDTQYF. The CDR3 DNA is TGTGCCAGCAGTTACGTGGATTCTAGCACAGATACGCAGTATTTT. The whole variable domain, filled in from reference TRBV11-2 and TRBJ2-3, reads EAGVAQSPRYKIIEKRQSVAFWCNPISGHATLYWYQQILGQGPKLLIQFQNNGVVDDSQLPKDRFSAERLKGVDSTLKIQPAKLEDSAVYLCASSYVDSSTDTQYFGPGTRLTVL.

This clonotype was seen only a few times. This sequence joins TRBV10-3 and TRBJ1-4; D gene unclear. V lost 3 bases to trimming and J lost 7 bases, with 9 bases between them. This CDR3 contains 13 residues. Germline loops: CDR1 ENHRY, CDR2 SYGVKD. The CDR3: CAISETGIEKLFF. CDR3 coding DNA: TGTGCCATCAGTGAAACGGGTATTGAAAAACTGTTTTTT.

This clonotype was detected only a few times. The V and J genes are TRBV3-1 and TRBJ1-1; D perhaps matches TRBD1 (5 bases). The V gene's germline CDR1 is LGHDT and CDR2 YNNKEL (reference sequence). The V gene lost 4 bases and the J gene lost 5 bases, with 17 bases spanning the gap. The CDR3 spans 15 residues. The CDR3 coding sequence is TGTGCCAGCAGCCCCGGCCGCACAGGAAGGACTGAAGCTTTCTTT. Its translation is CASSPGRTGRTEAFF.

The chain combines TRBV20-1 with TRBJ2-1; a possible D gene is TRBD2 (5 bases). Germline V CDR1 and CDR2: DFQATT, SNEGSKA (reference sequence). The CDR3 totals 12 residues. V lost 6 bases and J 0 bases, leaving 6 bases between the germline ends. This CDR3 reads CSAGDSYNEQFF. The CDR3 region has the DNA TGCAGTGCCGGGGACTCCTACAATGAGCAGTTCTTC.

Only one count was recorded for this clonotype. The rearrangement links TRBV2 to TRBJ2-4; a weak D match, TRBD2 (6 bases). Trimming took 1 base from V and 9 from J, leaving 10 bases between them. Germline assignment: CDR1 SNHLY and CDR2 FYNNEI. CDR3 length equals 13 residues. CDR3 amino acids: CASSEEVEGIQYF. The CDR3 DNA is TGTGCCAGCAGTGAAGAAGTGGAGGGCATTCAGTACTTC.

This clonotype was seen many times. The gene calls are TRBV5-4 and TRBJ1-1; tentatively, D is TRBD1 (6 bases). The V gene's germline CDR1 is SGHNT and CDR2 YYREEE (reference sequence). V lost 1 base and J 5 bases, leaving 15 bases between the germline ends. CDR3 length equals 15 residues. CDR3 DNA: TGTGCCAGCAGCTTGCAGGGGTTTGTGCAAACTGAAGCTTTCTTT. It is translated as CASSLQGFVQTEAFF.

A single count supports this clonotype. The chain employs TRBV20-1 and TRBJ2-1; TRBD2 agrees at 7 bases. Germline values: CDR1 DFQATT, CDR2 SNEGSKA (reference sequence). The CDR3 totals 13 residues. V trimming: 3 bases; J trimming: 5 bases; junction bases outside the gene matches: 4. CDR3 sequence: CSASQLANNEQFF. The DNA for the CDR3 is TGCAGTGCTAGTCAACTAGCGAACAATGAGCAGTTCTTC.

The rearrangement links TRBV12-5 to TRBJ1-5, with 7 bases matching TRBD1. The V gene's germline CDR1 is LGHNT and CDR2 FRNRAP. This CDR3 has 14 residues. The V and J ends lost 4 bases and 3 bases, in that order; junction bases with no gene match: 3. Here the CDR3 DNA reads TGTGCTAGTGGTTCACAGGGGAACAATCAGCCCCAGCATTTT. Its protein product is CASGSQGNNQPQHF. Looking up the rest from reference TRBV12-5 and TRBJ1-5 gives the full variable domain: DARVTQTPRHKVTEMGQEVTMRCQPILGHNTVFWYRQTMMQGLELLAYFRNRAPLDDSGMPKDRFSAEMPDATLATLKIQPSEPRDSAVYFCASGSQGNNQPQHFGDGTRLSIL.

At least ten counts were recorded for this clonotype. The J gene is TRBJ2-3, the V gene TRBV15; TRBD2 matches at 8 bases. The trim removed 0 bases at V and 1 base at J, leaving 0 bases unmatched. CDR1 and CDR2 from the germline V gene are LNHNV and YYDKDF (reference sequence). The CDR3 runs to 15 residues. The CDR3 loop is CATSRETSGTDTQYF. CDR3 nucleotide sequence: TGTGCCACCAGCAGAGAGACTAGCGGCACAGATACGCAGTATTTT. The entire variable domain, with the rest obtained from reference TRBV15 and TRBJ2-3, is as follows: DAMVIQNPRYQVTQFGKPVTLSCSQTLNHNVMYWYQQKSSQAPKLLFHYYDKDFNNEADTPDNFQSRRPNTSFCFLDIRSPGLGDTAMYLCATSRETSGTDTQYFGPGTRLTVL.

This clonotype was observed many times. V usage is TRBV2 and J usage is TRBJ2-3; the D call may be TRBD1 or TRBD2 (5 bases each). The CDR3 has 13 residues. CDR1 and CDR2 from the germline V gene are SNHLY and FYNNEI. Trimming removed 7 bases at V and 2 bases at J, with 10 bases between. CDR3 loop: CASKIGTTDTQYF. CDR3 nucleotide sequence: TGTGCCAGCAAAATCGGGACCACAGATACGCAGTATTTT.

This clonotype was observed many times. The rearrangement joins TRBV15 to TRBJ2-2, with TRBD2 matching over 14 bases. This CDR3 region has 20 residues. With V trimmed by 4 bases and J by 1 base, 11 bases remained unmatched. Germline CDR1 is LNHNV and CDR2 is YYDKDF (reference sequence). The CDR3 protein is CATSKEYGTSGSGNTGELFF. The CDR3 bases are TGTGCCACCAGCAAAGAGTACGGGACTAGCGGGAGTGGGAACACCGGGGAGCTGTTTTTT. The variable domain in full, with the rest retrieved from reference TRBV15 and TRBJ2-2, is DAMVIQNPRYQVTQFGKPVTLSCSQTLNHNVMYWYQQKSSQAPKLLFHYYDKDFNNEADTPDNFQSRRPNTSFCFLDIRSPGLGDTAMYLCATSKEYGTSGSGNTGELFFGEGSRLTVL.

This clonotype was seen ten or more times. The V and J genes are TRBV27 and TRBJ2-7; maybe TRBD1 (6 bases). The CDR3 length is 14 residues. Deletions cut 1 base from V and 0 bases from J, with 7 bases between. Per the germline V gene, CDR1 is MNHEY and CDR2 is SMNVEV (reference sequence). CDR3 coding DNA: TGTGCCAGCAGTTTATACAGGGACTCCTACGAGCAGTACTTC. Residues: CASSLYRDSYEQYF.

This chain uses TRBV12-3 or TRBV12-4 with TRBJ2-7; D may correspond to TRBD1 or TRBD2 (5 bases each). V shed 6 bases and J shed 1 base, with 10 bases lying between them. There are 13 residues in the CDR3. CDR3 DNA: TGTGCCAGCAGCAGGGAGTTTTCCTACGAGCAGTACTTC. This codes for CASSREFSYEQYF.

The V gene is TRBV5-6, the J gene TRBJ2-1; D gene ambiguous. Germline V gives CDR1 SGHDT, CDR2 YYEEEE. This CDR3 is 11 amino acids long. V was clipped by 1 base and J by 10 bases, with 6 bases between them. The CDR3 loop is CASSLRREQFF. The CDR3, as DNA: TGTGCCAGCAGCTTGAGGCGGGAGCAGTTCTTC.

The chain recombines TRBV20-1 with TRBJ1-5, with D tentatively TRBD1 (6 bases). Germline assignment: CDR1 DFQATT and CDR2 SNEGSKA (reference sequence). The CDR3 totals 14 residues. Trimming stripped 6 bases from V and 0 bases from J, with 12 bases between. This CDR3 is CSAPGQNSNQPQHF. The DNA of the CDR3 is TGCAGTGCCCCGGGACAAAATAGCAATCAGCCCCAGCATTTT.

V is TRBV2 and J is TRBJ1-5; D uncertain. CDR1 and CDR2 (germline): SNHLY, FYNNEI. The ends were cut back, 3 bases at V and 11 bases at J, with 8 bases in the middle. This CDR3 contains 11 residues. As DNA, the CDR3 is TGTGCCAGCAGTGAGGGGAACGCCCAGCATTTT. The encoded protein is CASSEGNAQHF.

This clonotype was seen many times. This chain connects TRBV20-1 to TRBJ2-7; D ambiguous. V shed 5 bases and J shed 2 bases, with 10 bases lying between them. The CDR3 is 12 amino acids. The V gene's germline CDR1 is DFQATT and CDR2 SNEGSKA (reference sequence). Written as DNA, the CDR3 is TGCAGTGCTCGATCCGCAGCCTACGAGCAGTACTTC. Protein product: CSARSAAYEQYF.